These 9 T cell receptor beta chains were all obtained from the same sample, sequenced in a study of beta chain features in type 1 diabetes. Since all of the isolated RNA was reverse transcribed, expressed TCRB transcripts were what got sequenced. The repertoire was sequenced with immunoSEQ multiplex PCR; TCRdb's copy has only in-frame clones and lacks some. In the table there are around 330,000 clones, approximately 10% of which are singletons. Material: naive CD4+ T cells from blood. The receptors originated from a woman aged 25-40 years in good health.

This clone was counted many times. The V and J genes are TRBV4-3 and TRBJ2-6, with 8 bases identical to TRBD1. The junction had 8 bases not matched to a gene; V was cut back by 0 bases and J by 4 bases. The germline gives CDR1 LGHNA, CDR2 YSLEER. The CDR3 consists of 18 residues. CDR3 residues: CASSQEGQGVYGANVLTF. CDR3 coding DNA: TGCGCCAGCAGCCAAGAAGGACAGGGTGTCTACGGGGCCAACGTCCTGACTTTC.

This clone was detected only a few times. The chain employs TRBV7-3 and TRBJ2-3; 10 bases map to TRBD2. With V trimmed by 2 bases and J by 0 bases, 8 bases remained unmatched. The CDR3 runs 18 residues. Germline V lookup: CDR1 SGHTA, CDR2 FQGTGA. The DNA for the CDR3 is TGTGCCAGCAGCTTAGTGGCTAGCGGGAGTGGAAGCACAGATACGCAGTATTTT. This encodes CASSLVASGSGSTDTQYF.

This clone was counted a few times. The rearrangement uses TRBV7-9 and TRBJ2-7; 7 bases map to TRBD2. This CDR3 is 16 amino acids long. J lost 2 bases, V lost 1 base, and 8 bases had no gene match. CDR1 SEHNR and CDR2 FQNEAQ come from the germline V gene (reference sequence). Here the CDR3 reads CASSLVYQGLTYEQYF. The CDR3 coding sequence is TGTGCCAGCAGCTTAGTGTACCAGGGACTAACCTACGAGCAGTACTTC.

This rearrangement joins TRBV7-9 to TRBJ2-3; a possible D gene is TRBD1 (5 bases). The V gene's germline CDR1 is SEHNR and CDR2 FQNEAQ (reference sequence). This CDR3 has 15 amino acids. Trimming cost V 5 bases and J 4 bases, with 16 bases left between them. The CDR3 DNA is TGTGCCAGCAGCCCATGGGGCCAAGGAGCAGATACGCAGTATTTT. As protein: CASSPWGQGADTQYF. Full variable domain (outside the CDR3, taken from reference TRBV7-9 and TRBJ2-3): DTGVSQNPRHKITKRGQNVTFRCDPISEHNRLYWYRQTLGQGPEFLTYFQNEAQLEKSRLLSDRFSAERPKGSFSTLEIQRTEQGDSAMYLCASSPWGQGADTQYFGPGTRLTVL.

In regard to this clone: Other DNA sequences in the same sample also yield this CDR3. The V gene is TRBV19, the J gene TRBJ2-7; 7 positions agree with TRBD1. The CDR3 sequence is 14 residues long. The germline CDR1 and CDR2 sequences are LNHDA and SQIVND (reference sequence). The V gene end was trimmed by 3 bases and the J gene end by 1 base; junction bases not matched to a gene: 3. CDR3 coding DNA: TGTGCCAGTAGTATCCGGACAGGTTCCTACGAGCAGTACTTC. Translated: CASSIRTGSYEQYF.

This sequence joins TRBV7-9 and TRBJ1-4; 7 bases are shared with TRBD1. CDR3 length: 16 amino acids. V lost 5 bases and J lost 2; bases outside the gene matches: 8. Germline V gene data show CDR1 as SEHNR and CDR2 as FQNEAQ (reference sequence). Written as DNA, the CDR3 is TGTGCCAGCAGCCCCGGACAGGAGTATACTAATGAAAAACTGTTTTTT. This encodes CASSPGQEYTNEKLFF.

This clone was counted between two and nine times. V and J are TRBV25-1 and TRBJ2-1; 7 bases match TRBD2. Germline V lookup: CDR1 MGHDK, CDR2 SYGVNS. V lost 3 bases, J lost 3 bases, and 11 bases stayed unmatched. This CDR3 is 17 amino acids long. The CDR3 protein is CASSDYQAGLYYNEQFF. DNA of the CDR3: TGTGCCAGCAGTGATTACCAAGCGGGACTTTACTACAATGAGCAGTTCTTC.

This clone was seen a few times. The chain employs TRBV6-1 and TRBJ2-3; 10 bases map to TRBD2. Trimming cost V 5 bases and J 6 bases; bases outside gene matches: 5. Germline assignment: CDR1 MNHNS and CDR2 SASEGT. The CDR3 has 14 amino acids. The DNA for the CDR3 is TGTGCCAGCAGTTTAGCGGGAGGAGTCGATACGCAGTATTTT. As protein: CASSLAGGVDTQYF.

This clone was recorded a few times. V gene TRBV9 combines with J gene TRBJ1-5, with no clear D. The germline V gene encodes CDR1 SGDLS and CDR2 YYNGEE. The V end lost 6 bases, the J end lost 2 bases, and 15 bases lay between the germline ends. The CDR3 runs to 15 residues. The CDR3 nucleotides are TGTGCCAGCACTCGGGTTAGGATGGGCAATCAGCCCCAGCATTTT. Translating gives CASTRVRMGNQPQHF. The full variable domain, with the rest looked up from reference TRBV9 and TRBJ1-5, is DSGVTQTPKHLITATGQRVTLRCSPRSGDLSVYWYQQSLDQGLQFLIQYYNGEERAKGNILERFSAQQFPDLHSELNLSSLELGDSALYFCASTRVRMGNQPQHFGDGTRLSIL.